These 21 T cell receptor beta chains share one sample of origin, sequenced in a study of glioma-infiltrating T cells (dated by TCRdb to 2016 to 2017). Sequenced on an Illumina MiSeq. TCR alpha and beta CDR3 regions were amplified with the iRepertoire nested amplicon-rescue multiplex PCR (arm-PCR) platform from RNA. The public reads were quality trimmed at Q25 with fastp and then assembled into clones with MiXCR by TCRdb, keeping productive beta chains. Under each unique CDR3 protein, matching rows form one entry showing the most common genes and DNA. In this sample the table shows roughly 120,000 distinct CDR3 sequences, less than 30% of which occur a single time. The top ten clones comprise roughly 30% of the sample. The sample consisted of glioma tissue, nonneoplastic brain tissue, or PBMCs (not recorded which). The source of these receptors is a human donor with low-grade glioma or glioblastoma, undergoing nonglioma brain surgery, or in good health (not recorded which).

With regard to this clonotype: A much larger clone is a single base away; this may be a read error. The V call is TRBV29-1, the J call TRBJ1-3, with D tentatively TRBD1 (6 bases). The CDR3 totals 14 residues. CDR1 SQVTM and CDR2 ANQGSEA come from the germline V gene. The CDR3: CSVQGTNAGDTIYF. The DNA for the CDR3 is TGCAGCGTTCAGGGGACAAACGCTGGAGACACCATATATTTT.

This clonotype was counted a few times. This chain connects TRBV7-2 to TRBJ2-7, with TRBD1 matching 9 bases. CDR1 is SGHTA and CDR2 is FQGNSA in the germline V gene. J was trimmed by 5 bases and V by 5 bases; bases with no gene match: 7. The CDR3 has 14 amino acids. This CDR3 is CASSLPGQGDEQYF. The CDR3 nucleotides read TGTGCCAGCAGCCTCCCGGGACAGGGTGACGAGCAGTACTTC.

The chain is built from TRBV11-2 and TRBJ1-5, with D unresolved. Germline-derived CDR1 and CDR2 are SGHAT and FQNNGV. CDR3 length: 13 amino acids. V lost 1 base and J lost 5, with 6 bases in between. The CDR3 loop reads CASSLGRYQPQHF. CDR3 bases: TGTGCCAGCAGCTTAGGGAGGTATCAGCCCCAGCATTTT.

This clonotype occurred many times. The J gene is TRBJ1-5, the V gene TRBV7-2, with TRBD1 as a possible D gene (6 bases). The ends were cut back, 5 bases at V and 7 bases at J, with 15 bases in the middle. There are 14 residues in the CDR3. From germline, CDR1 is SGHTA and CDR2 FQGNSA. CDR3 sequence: CASSGTRQGQPQHF. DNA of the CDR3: TGTGCCAGCAGCGGGACAAGACAAGGCCAGCCCCAGCATTTT.

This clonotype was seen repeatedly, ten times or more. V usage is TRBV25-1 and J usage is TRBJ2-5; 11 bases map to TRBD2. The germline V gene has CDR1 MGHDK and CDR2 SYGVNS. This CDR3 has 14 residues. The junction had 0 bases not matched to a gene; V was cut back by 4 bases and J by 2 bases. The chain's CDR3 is CASSVAGGQETQYF. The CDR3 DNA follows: TGTGCCAGCAGTGTAGCGGGAGGGCAAGAGACCCAGTACTTC. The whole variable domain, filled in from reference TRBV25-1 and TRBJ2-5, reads EADIYQTPRYLVIGTGKKITLECSQTMGHDKMYWYQQDPGMELHLIHYSYGVNSTEKGDLSSESTVSRIRTEHFPLTLESARPSHTSQYLCASSVAGGQETQYFGPGTRLLVL.

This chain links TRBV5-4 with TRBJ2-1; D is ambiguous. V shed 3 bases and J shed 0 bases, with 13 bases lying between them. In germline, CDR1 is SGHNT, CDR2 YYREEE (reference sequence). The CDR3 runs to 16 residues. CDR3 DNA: TGTGCCAGCAGCTCGAGGCAGCAGAGCTCCTACAATGAGCAGTTCTTC. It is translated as CASSSRQQSSYNEQFF.

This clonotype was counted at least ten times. The CDR3 sequence: CSARDSSGGHYEQYF. The CDR3 nucleotides read TGCAGTGCTAGAGATTCTAGCGGGGGACACTACGAGCAGTACTTC. The genes are TRBV20-1 and TRBJ2-7, with 10 nucleotides matching TRBD2. Germline CDR1 is DFQATT and CDR2 is SNEGSKA (reference sequence). J was trimmed by 3 bases and V by 0 bases; bases with no gene match: 5. This CDR3 region has 15 residues.

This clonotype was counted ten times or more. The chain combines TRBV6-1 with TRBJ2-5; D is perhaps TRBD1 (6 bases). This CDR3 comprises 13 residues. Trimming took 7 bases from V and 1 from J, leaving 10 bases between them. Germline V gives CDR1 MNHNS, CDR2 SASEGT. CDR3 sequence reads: CASKTGSQETQYF. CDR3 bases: TGTGCCAGCAAAACAGGGTCCCAAGAGACCCAGTACTTC.

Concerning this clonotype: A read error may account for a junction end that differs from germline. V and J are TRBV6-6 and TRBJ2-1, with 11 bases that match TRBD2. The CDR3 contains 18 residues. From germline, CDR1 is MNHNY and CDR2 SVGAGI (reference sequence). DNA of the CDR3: TGTGCCAGCAGTTACCCTCCGCGACTAGCGGGATTCAGGGATGATCAGTTCTTC. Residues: CASSYPPRLAGFRDDQFF.

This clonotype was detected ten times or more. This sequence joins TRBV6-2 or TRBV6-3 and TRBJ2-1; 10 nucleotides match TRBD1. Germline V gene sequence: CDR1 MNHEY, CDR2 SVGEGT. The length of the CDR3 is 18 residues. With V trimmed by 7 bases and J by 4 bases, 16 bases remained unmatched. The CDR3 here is CASTGDRGSLAGYNEQFF. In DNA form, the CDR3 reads TGTGCCAGCACCGGGGACAGGGGTAGCCTAGCGGGTTACAATGAGCAGTTCTTC.

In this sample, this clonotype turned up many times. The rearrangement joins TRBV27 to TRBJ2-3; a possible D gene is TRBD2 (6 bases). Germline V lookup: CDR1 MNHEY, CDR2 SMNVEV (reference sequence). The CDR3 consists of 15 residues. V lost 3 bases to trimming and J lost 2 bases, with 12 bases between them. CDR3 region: CASSFIGGDTDTQYF. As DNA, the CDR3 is TGTGCCAGCAGTTTCATCGGCGGGGACACAGATACGCAGTATTTT.

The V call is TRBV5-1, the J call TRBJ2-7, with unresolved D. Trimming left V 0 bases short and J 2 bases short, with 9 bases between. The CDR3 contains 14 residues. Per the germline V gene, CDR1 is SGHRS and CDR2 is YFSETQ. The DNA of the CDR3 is TGCGCCAGCAGCTTGGGTATGCCCGCCTACGAGCAGTACTTC. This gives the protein CASSLGMPAYEQYF. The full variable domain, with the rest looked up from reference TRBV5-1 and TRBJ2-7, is KAGVTQTPRYLIKTRGQQVTLSCSPISGHRSVSWYQQTPGQGLQFLFEYFSETQRNKGNFPGRFSGRQFSNSRSEMNVSTLELGDSALYLCASSLGMPAYEQYFGPGTRLTVT.

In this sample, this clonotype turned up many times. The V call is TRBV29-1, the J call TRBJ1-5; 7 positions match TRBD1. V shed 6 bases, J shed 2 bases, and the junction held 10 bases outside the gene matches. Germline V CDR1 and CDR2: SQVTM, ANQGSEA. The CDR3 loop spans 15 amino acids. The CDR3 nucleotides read TGCAGCGTCCCTCGACAGGGAAGCGGCAATCAGCCCCAGCATTTT. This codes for CSVPRQGSGNQPQHF.

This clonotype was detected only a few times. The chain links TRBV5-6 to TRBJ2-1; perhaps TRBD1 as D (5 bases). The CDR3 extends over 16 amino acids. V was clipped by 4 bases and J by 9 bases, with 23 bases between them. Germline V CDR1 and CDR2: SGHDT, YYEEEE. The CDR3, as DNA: TGTGCCAGCAGCAAAGAGCAGGAAAAATTTCAGGGTGAGCAGTTCTTC. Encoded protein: CASSKEQEKFQGEQFF. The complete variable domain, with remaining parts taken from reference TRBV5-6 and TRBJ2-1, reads DAGVTQSPTHLIKTRGQQVTLRCSPKSGHDTVSWYQQALGQGPQFIFQYYEEEERQRGNFPDRFSGHQFPNYSSELNVNALLLGDSALYLCASSKEQEKFQGEQFFGPGTRLTVL.

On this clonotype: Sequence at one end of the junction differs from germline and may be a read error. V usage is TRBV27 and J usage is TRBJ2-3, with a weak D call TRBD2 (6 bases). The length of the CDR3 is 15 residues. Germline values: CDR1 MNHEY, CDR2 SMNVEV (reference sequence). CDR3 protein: CASRLRGRSTDTQYF. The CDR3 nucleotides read TGCGCCAGCCGACTACGGGGGAGATCCACAGATACGCAGTATTTT.

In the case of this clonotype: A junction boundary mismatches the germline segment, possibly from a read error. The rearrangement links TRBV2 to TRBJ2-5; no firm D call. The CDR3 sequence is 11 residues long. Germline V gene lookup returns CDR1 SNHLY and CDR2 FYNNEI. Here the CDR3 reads CASSENYQLLF. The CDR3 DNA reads TGTGCCAGCAGTGAGAACTATCAACTCCTCTTC.

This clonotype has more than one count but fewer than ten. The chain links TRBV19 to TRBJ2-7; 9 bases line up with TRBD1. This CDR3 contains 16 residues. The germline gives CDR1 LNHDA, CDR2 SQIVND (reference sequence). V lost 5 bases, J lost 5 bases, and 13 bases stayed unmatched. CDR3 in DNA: TGTGCCAGTAGTCCTCGAACAGGGGGCAGTCACGACGAGCAGTACTTC. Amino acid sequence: CASSPRTGGSHDEQYF.

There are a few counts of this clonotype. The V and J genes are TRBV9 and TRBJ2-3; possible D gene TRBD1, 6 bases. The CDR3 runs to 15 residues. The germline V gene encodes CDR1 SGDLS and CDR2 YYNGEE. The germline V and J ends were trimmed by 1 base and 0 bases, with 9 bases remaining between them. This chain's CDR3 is CASSVMDSSTDTQYF. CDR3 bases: TGTGCCAGCAGCGTAATGGACAGCAGCACAGATACGCAGTATTTT.

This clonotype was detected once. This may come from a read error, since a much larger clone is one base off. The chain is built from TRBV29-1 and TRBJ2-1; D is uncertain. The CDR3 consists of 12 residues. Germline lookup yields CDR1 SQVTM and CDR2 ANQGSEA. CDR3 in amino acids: CSVEAPRNGQFF. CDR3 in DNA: TGCAGCGTTGAAGCGCCACGCAATGGGCAGTTCTTC.

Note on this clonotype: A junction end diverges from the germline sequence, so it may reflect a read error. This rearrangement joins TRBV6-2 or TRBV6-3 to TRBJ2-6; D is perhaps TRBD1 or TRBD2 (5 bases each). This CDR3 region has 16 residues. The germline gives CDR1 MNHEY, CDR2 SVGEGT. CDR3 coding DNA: TGTGCCAGCAGTTACTCGGCGGGCTCTGGGGCCAGCGTCCTGGCTTTC. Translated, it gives CASSYSAGSGASVLAF.

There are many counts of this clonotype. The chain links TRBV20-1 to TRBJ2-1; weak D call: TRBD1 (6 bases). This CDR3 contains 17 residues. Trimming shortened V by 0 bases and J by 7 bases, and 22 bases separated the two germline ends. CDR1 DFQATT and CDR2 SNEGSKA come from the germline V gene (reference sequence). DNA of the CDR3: TGCAGTGCTAGAGATTCTGCGCCGACAGGTCTATGGAATGAGCAGTTCTTC. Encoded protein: CSARDSAPTGLWNEQFF.